These T cell receptor beta chains were read from a single sample in a study of cytomegalovirus exposure and HLA in healthy donors. The data were produced by immunoSEQ multiplex PCR, yet TCRdb's version contains in-frame clones alone and is incomplete. This table holds 90,000 to 150,000 clones, 76% found once. Source material: PBMCs. Every receptor here comes from a woman aged 40 to 50 in good health and CMV-seropositive. The CDR3 runs from the conserved cysteine through the conserved F or W. D genes are given only for firm matches. Some rows mark clone size as missing; the rest say once, few, many or name a class of expanded clone.

length: 17; J: TRBJ2-3; V: TRBV5-4; D: -; size: -; DNA: TGTGCCAGCAGCTTGTTAAGAGGGGGTTCTAGCACAGATACGCAGTATTTT; CDR3: CASSLLRGGSSTDTQYF
length: 17; J: TRBJ2-1; V: TRBV9; D: -; size: -; DNA: TGTGCCAGCAGCGTAGGCCCCCGAAGGAGCTCCTACAATGAGCAGTTCTTC; CDR3: CASSVGPRRSSYNEQFF
length: 14; J: TRBJ1-2; V: TRBV7-2; D: TRBD1; size: -; DNA: TGTGCCAGCAGCTTCGGGACAGGGCCCTATGGCTACACCTTC; CDR3: CASSFGTGPYGYTF
length: 15; J: TRBJ1-6; V: TRBV2; D: TRBD1; size: -; DNA: TGTGCCAGCAGTGTCGCCAGGGGGCTTAATTCACCCCTCCACTTT; CDR3: CASSVARGLNSPLHF
length: 14; J: TRBJ1-1; V: TRBV28; D: TRBD1; size: -; DNA: TGTGCCAGCAGTCCTACAGGGGCCTACACTGAAGCTTTCTTT; CDR3: CASSPTGAYTEAFF
length: 14; J: TRBJ1-2; V: TRBV7-8; D: TRBD1; size: -; DNA: TGTGCCAGCAGTTTCGACAGGGGGCGCGATGGCTACACCTTC; CDR3: CASSFDRGRDGYTF
length: 15; J: TRBJ1-6; V: TRBV6-1; D: -; size: -; DNA: TGTGCCAGCAGTGAAGCGTGGGGGGGTAATTCACCCCTCCACTTT; CDR3: CASSEAWGGNSPLHF
length: 16; J: TRBJ1-1; V: TRBV19; D: TRBD1; size: few; DNA: TGTGCCAGTAGTATTGGTACAGGGGTAATGAACACTGAAGCTTTCTTT; CDR3: CASSIGTGVMNTEAFF
length: 16; J: TRBJ2-7; V: TRBV4-1; D: -; size: -; DNA: TGCGCCAGCAGCCCAAACAGGTGGGGTGAAGGTGTCGAGCAGTACTTC; CDR3: CASSPNRWGEGVEQYF
length: 12; J: TRBJ2-4; V: TRBV7-9; D: -; size: -; DNA: TGTTCCAGCAGCTTTCAAGGGGACATTCAGTACTTC; CDR3: CSSSFQGDIQYF
length: 13; J: TRBJ2-7; V: TRBV5-1; D: -; size: -; DNA: TGCGCCAGCAGCCAGCGCCTCTACTATGAGCAGTACTTC; CDR3: CASSQRLYYEQYF